The 26 T cell receptor beta chains in this list originate from one sample, sequenced in a study of cytomegalovirus exposure and HLA in healthy donors (dated 2017 in TCRdb). Receptor libraries were prepared by the immunoSEQ multiplex PCR assay. Drawn from immuneACCESS, this table holds only the in-frame rearrangements with V and J called that TCRdb kept. Clones are partly lost; checked studies trace under half to an unresolved V gene and leave the rest unexplained. This sample gives some 240,000 clones in total; 70% to 90% of them show up just once. 1% to 1.5% of the sample rests with the top ten. Sequences were obtained from PBMCs. All receptors come from a woman aged 25 to 39 in good health and CMV-seropositive.

The chain carries TRBV2 and TRBJ2-2, with D possibly TRBD2 on 5 matching bases. Germline values: CDR1 SNHLY, CDR2 FYNNEI. Trimming cost V 4 bases and J 3 bases, with 15 bases left between them. The CDR3 totals 16 residues. The CDR3 region is CASSGPGAVYTGELFF. The CDR3 region has the DNA TGTGCCAGCAGTGGGCCTGGAGCGGTCTACACCGGGGAGCTGTTTTTT. Based on the CDR3 plus reference TRBV2 and TRBJ2-2, the full variable domain is EPEVTQTPSHQVTQMGQEVILRCVPISNHLYFYWYRQILGQKVEFLVSFYNNEISEKSEIFDDQFSVERPDGSNFTLKIRSTKLEDSAMYFCASSGPGAVYTGELFFGEGSRLTVL.

This clone has only one observation. CDR3 sequence: CSVGTSGPKGDEQFF. Here the CDR3 DNA reads TGCAGCGTCGGGACTAGCGGGCCTAAGGGCGATGAGCAGTTCTTC. The V call is TRBV29-1, the J call TRBJ2-1, with TRBD2 identical over 12 bases. CDR1 is SQVTM and CDR2 is ANQGSEA in the germline V gene. CDR3 size: 15 residues. V lost 6 bases and J lost 8; bases outside the gene matches: 11.

This sequence joins TRBV7-3 and TRBJ2-1; 7 positions match TRBD1. The CDR3 is 16 residues long. Trimming took 5 bases from V and 0 from J; bases not matched to a gene: 7. CDR1 and CDR2 from the germline V gene are SGHTA and FQGTGA. CDR3 nucleotide sequence: TGTGCCAGCAGCCCAGATCGGGACAGCTCCTACAATGAGCAGTTCTTC. It is translated as CASSPDRDSSYNEQFF.

This chain links TRBV5-8 with TRBJ2-4, with 11 nucleotides matching TRBD2. V was clipped by 4 bases and J by 7 bases; unmatched bases: 13. Germline loops: CDR1 SGHTS, CDR2 YDEGEE. The CDR3 has 17 amino acids. The CDR3, as DNA: TGTGCCAGCAGCCGCTTCTTAACTAGCGGGAGAGGTAACATTCAGTACTTC. Residues: CASSRFLTSGRGNIQYF.

This rearrangement joins TRBV19 to TRBJ1-5; D might be TRBD1 (5 bases). The CDR3 contains 11 residues. Germline values: CDR1 LNHDA, CDR2 SQIVND (reference sequence). V lost 6 bases, J lost 12 bases, and 12 bases lay in between. CDR3 nucleotide sequence: TGTGCCAGTAGCAGGGACGGGAGCCAGCATTTT. It is translated as CASSRDGSQHF.

The gene calls are TRBV5-4 and TRBJ1-2, with D possibly matching TRBD1 (5 bases). The CDR3 loop spans 13 amino acids. Trimming shortened V by 0 bases and J by 4 bases, and 7 bases separated the two germline ends. Germline V gene sequence: CDR1 SGHNT, CDR2 YYREEE (reference sequence). The DNA of the CDR3 is TGTGCCAGCAGCTTGGTCCAGGGCTATGGCTACACCTTC. Its protein product is CASSLVQGYGYTF.

The V and J genes are TRBV7-6 and TRBJ2-7; 12 bases are a match to TRBD1. Germline assignment: CDR1 SGHVS and CDR2 FNYEAQ. CDR3 size: 18 residues. The ends lost 2 bases at V and 3 bases at J; junction bases unmatched: 11. This chain's CDR3 is CASSLPGQGAIGHYEQYF. The CDR3 DNA sequence: TGTGCCAGCAGCTTACCGGGACAGGGGGCGATTGGGCACTACGAGCAGTACTTC. Complete variable domain (other parts from reference TRBV7-6 and TRBJ2-7): GAGVSQSPRYKVTKRGQDVALRCDPISGHVSLYWYRQALGQGPEFLTYFNYEAQQDKSGLPNDRFSAERPEGSISTLTIQRTEQRDSAMYRCASSLPGQGAIGHYEQYFGPGTRLTVT.

The CDR3 region is CASSPAGDGLGDGYTF. In nucleotides, the CDR3 is TGTGCCAGCAGCCCCGCAGGGGACGGCTTAGGTGATGGCTACACCTTC. The chain links TRBV7-9 to TRBJ1-2, with D perhaps matching TRBD1 (6 bases). V was cut by 5 bases and J by 6 bases, with 22 bases left in between. The length of the CDR3 is 16 residues. CDR1 SEHNR and CDR2 FQNEAQ come from the germline V gene (reference sequence).

This chain uses TRBV27 with TRBJ1-4; perhaps TRBD1 as D (6 bases). V lost 9 bases and J 5 bases, leaving 10 bases between the germline ends. Germline V gene sequence: CDR1 MNHEY, CDR2 SMNVEV (reference sequence). The CDR3 has 12 amino acids. CDR3 sequence: CASKRGNEKLFF. The CDR3 DNA is TGTGCCAGTAAGAGGGGGAATGAAAAACTGTTTTTT.

The chain uses TRBV5-1 and TRBJ1-4, with 7 bases matching TRBD1. This CDR3 has 14 residues. With 4 bases clipped from V and 4 bases from J, the junction kept 4 bases outside the gene matches. In germline, CDR1 is SGHRS, CDR2 YFSETQ. CDR3 in DNA: TGCGCCAGCAGCAGCCGGGACAGTAATGAAAAACTGTTTTTT. The encoded protein is CASSSRDSNEKLFF.

The chain employs TRBV5-4 and TRBJ2-1; no reliable D call. This CDR3 region has 12 residues. Germline lookup yields CDR1 SGHNT and CDR2 YYREEE (reference sequence). Trimming took off 3 bases at V and 5 bases at J, with 6 bases between the two ends. The CDR3 DNA reads as TGTGCCAGCAGCTCAGGAAACAATGAGCAGTTCTTC. The encoded protein is CASSSGNNEQFF.

This CDR3 is CASSQAGRRRHNEQFF. The CDR3 nucleotides read TGTGCCAGCAGCCAAGCCGGGCGGAGGCGTCACAATGAGCAGTTCTTC. J is TRBJ2-1 and V is TRBV7-6; possibly TRBD2 for D (5 bases). With 5 bases removed from V and 5 bases from J, the gap between germline ends came to 19 bases. CDR3 length: 16 residues. The V gene's germline CDR1 is SGHVS and CDR2 FNYEAQ.

The rearrangement links TRBV27 to TRBJ2-7; D might be TRBD2 (7 bases). From germline, CDR1 is MNHEY and CDR2 SMNVEV (reference sequence). This CDR3 has 14 amino acids. Trimming left V 5 bases short and J 6 bases short, with 17 bases between. CDR3 sequence: CASSRAGASGEQYF. CDR3 in DNA: TGTGCCAGCAGTCGGGCGGGGGCGTCGGGCGAGCAGTACTTC.

V usage is TRBV29-1 and J usage is TRBJ2-5; maybe TRBD2 (6 bases). V shed 5 bases and J shed 6 bases, with 10 bases lying between them. The CDR3 loop spans 11 amino acids. CDR1 and CDR2 from the germline V gene are SQVTM and ANQGSEA. The CDR3 protein is CSVFREQTQYF. For the CDR3, the DNA is TGCAGCGTTTTTCGGGAGCAGACCCAGTACTTC.

The chain uses TRBV20-1 and TRBJ2-3; possible D gene TRBD2, 5 bases. Germline assignment: CDR1 DFQATT and CDR2 SNEGSKA (reference sequence). The CDR3 length is 10 residues. The DNA of the CDR3 is TGCAGGGCGGGTGGGTCCGTGAGGTATTTT. This translates into CRAGGSVRYF.

The chain links TRBV13 to TRBJ1-1; 8 nucleotides match TRBD1. J lost 6 bases, V lost 5 bases, and 14 bases had no gene match. Germline CDR1 is PRHDT and CDR2 is FYEKMQ (reference sequence). This CDR3 contains 16 residues. This CDR3 is CASSPAGTGGHAEAFF. For the CDR3, the DNA is TGTGCCAGCAGCCCCGCCGGGACAGGTGGACACGCTGAAGCTTTCTTT.

This chain connects TRBV10-3 to TRBJ1-1; no firm D call. The CDR3 extends over 13 amino acids. Germline CDR1 and CDR2: ENHRY and SYGVKD. The V end was cut by 7 bases, the J end by 4 bases, with 13 bases between. The CDR3 sequence is CAITGRGSTEAFF. The CDR3 DNA sequence: TGTGCCATCACCGGTAGAGGGTCCACTGAAGCTTTCTTT.

A single count supports this clone. The genes are TRBV5-1 and TRBJ1-1; 8 positions agree with TRBD1. Unmatched junction bases numbered 2, after V lost 0 bases and J lost 4 bases. CDR3 length: 14 amino acids. Looked up from germline, CDR1 is SGHRS and CDR2 is YFSETQ. The CDR3 reads CASSLARGPTEAFF. The CDR3 DNA reads as TGCGCCAGCAGCTTGGCCAGGGGGCCCACTGAAGCTTTCTTT.

This clone has only one observation. The chain uses TRBV7-3 and TRBJ2-3; TRBD2 matches at 7 bases. This CDR3 is 15 amino acids long. Germline lookup yields CDR1 SGHTA and CDR2 FQGTGA. Trimming cost V 3 bases and J 2 bases; bases outside gene matches: 5. The CDR3 reads CASSFRGLVTDTQYF. The CDR3 DNA reads TGTGCCAGCAGCTTCCGAGGACTAGTCACAGATACGCAGTATTTT. Filled out from reference TRBV7-3 and TRBJ2-3, the complete variable domain reads GAGVSQTPSNKVTEKGKYVELRCDPISGHTALYWYRQSLGQGPEFLIYFQGTGAADDSGLPNDRFFAVRPEGSVSTLKIQRTERGDSAVYLCASSFRGLVTDTQYFGPGTRLTVL.

The genes are TRBV19 and TRBJ2-7, with TRBD2 matching over 7 bases. The CDR3 has 14 amino acids. CDR1 and CDR2 (germline): LNHDA, SQIVND (reference sequence). V lost 5 bases and J lost 4; bases outside the gene matches: 8. The CDR3, as DNA: TGTGCCAGTAGTTCTCCACGGACTAGTTACGAGCAGTACTTC. It yields the protein CASSSPRTSYEQYF.

The chain uses TRBV5-1 and TRBJ2-1; 7 positions agree with TRBD2. Germline CDR1 and CDR2: SGHRS and YFSETQ. Trimming at V came to 1 base and at J to 4 bases, leaving 11 bases not matched to a gene. The CDR3 spans 17 residues. CDR3 residues: CASSLPTSADSYNEQFF. CDR3 in DNA: TGCGCCAGCAGCTTGCCTACTAGCGCAGACTCTTACAATGAGCAGTTCTTC.

The rearrangement uses TRBV11-2 and TRBJ1-2; TRBD1 might be the D (5 bases). Germline V gives CDR1 SGHAT, CDR2 FQNNGV. Trimming took off 5 bases at V and 3 bases at J, with 10 bases between the two ends. This CDR3 region has 13 residues. For the CDR3, the DNA is TGTGCCAGCAGCCTAACAGGAGACTATGGCTACACCTTC. As protein: CASSLTGDYGYTF.

The chain is built from TRBV5-4 and TRBJ2-7, with 8 bases lining up with TRBD1. J was trimmed by 4 bases and V by 3 bases; bases with no gene match: 21. Per the germline V gene, CDR1 is SGHNT and CDR2 is YYREEE (reference sequence). The CDR3 runs to 19 residues. CDR3 sequence reads: CASSSGKLRGQAGGYEQYF. The CDR3 DNA reads as TGTGCCAGCAGCTCTGGAAAACTCAGGGGGCAAGCGGGTGGATACGAGCAGTACTTC.

This clone was counted a single time. V and J are TRBV5-1 and TRBJ2-2; 16 bases line up with TRBD2. After removal of 4 bases from V and 7 bases from J, the junction contained 13 bases not matched to a gene. CDR3 length equals 19 residues. Looked up from germline, CDR1 is SGHRS and CDR2 is YFSETQ. CDR3 protein: CASSRGTSGRAATGGELFF. CDR3 in DNA: TGCGCCAGCAGCCGAGGGACTAGCGGGAGGGCGGCGACTGGCGGGGAGCTGTTTTTT.

The chain recombines TRBV4-2 with TRBJ2-7; a weak D match, TRBD2 (6 bases). From germline, CDR1 is LGHNA and CDR2 YNFKEQ. The CDR3 spans 14 residues. V lost 0 bases to trimming and J lost 3 bases, with 9 bases between them. In DNA form, the CDR3 reads TGTGCCAGCAGCCAAGATGGAGGGTACTACGAGCAGTACTTC. Its translation is CASSQDGGYYEQYF.

This clone was seen a handful of times. The rearrangement links TRBV28 to TRBJ2-7; a weak D match, TRBD1 (5 bases). The CDR3 covers 11 residues. Germline assignment: CDR1 MDHEN and CDR2 SYDVKM. Trimming pared 5 bases from V and 7 bases from J, leaving 9 bases between. This CDR3 is CASSRQTEQYF. In DNA, the CDR3 is TGTGCCAGCAGTCGACAGACAGAGCAGTACTTC.